The 31 T cell receptor beta chains presented below share a single source sample, sequenced in a study of blood T cell repertoires in COVID-19. Produced via immunoSEQ multiplex PCR; TCRdb's table is partial and in-frame only. The data hold under 200,000 clones, with roughly 85% observed a single time. Sequenced material: peripheral blood. These receptor sequences come from an older woman with COVID-19, enrolled during active disease.

The chain couples TRBV9 to TRBJ1-6, with 9 positions matching TRBD1. This CDR3 has 15 residues. Germline lookup yields CDR1 SGDLS and CDR2 YYNGEE. Trimming took 5 bases from V and 9 from J; bases not matched to a gene: 9. The DNA of the CDR3 is TGTGCCAGCAGAGCTACCGGGACAGGGTCTTCACCCCTCCACTTT. This encodes CASRATGTGSSPLHF.

The rearrangement links TRBV24-1 to TRBJ1-4; D perhaps matches TRBD1 (5 bases). The V end lost 2 bases, the J end lost 9 bases, and 18 bases lay between the germline ends. The germline V gene encodes CDR1 KGHDR and CDR2 SFDVKD. The CDR3 loop spans 16 amino acids. The CDR3 DNA reads TGTGCCACCAGTGATTACAACTCCCACGGACAACAAAAACTGTTTTTT. Translated: CATSDYNSHGQQKLFF.

This clone was counted a few times. The chain links TRBV4-1 to TRBJ1-4, with D possibly TRBD1 on 6 matching bases. Per germline, CDR1 MGHRA and CDR2 YSYEKL. Trimming removed 4 bases from V and 3 bases from J, with 15 bases in between. The CDR3 length is 16 residues. The CDR3 reads CASSPRGSVANEKLFF. For the CDR3, the DNA is TGCGCCAGCAGCCCTAGGGGGTCGGTCGCTAATGAAAAACTGTTTTTT.

The rearrangement joins TRBV6-1 to TRBJ1-1; no clear D gene. Trimming left V 1 base short and J 10 bases short, with 7 bases between. The CDR3 runs to 11 residues. Germline V lookup: CDR1 MNHNS, CDR2 SASEGT. The CDR3 reads CASSEVGGAFF. Written as DNA, the CDR3 is TGTGCCAGCAGTGAAGTGGGAGGAGCTTTCTTT.

The chain is built from TRBV10-1 and TRBJ2-2; the D gene is possibly TRBD2 (6 bases). This CDR3 contains 14 residues. Trimming shortened V by 0 bases and J by 7 bases, and 9 bases separated the two germline ends. Germline-derived CDR1 and CDR2 are WNHNN and SYGVQD (reference sequence). CDR3 residues: CASSESGGFGELFF. DNA for the CDR3: TGCGCCAGCAGTGAGTCGGGAGGTTTCGGGGAGCTGTTTTTT.

V gene TRBV18 combines with J gene TRBJ2-2; D might be TRBD1 (6 bases). V shed 1 base and J shed 0 bases, with 9 bases lying between them. This CDR3 region has 16 residues. Germline CDR1 is KGHSH and CDR2 is LQKENI. DNA for the CDR3: TGTGCCAGCTCACCACGGCAGGGGCCGAACACCGGGGAGCTGTTTTTT. Protein product: CASSPRQGPNTGELFF.

The chain carries TRBV3-1 (or the pseudogene TRBV3-2) and TRBJ2-7; a weak D match, TRBD2 (6 bases). This CDR3 has 13 amino acids. Germline V gene sequence: CDR1 LGHDT, CDR2 YNNKEL (reference sequence). Deletions cut 5 bases from V and 5 bases from J, with 13 bases between. CDR3: CASSGGIIHEQYF. The CDR3 nucleotides are TGTGCCAGCAGCGGAGGGATTATTCACGAGCAGTACTTC.

J is TRBJ2-2 and V is TRBV7-8; 7 nucleotides match TRBD1. The CDR3 length is 15 residues. Losses at the gene ends were 6 bases for V and 0 bases for J; bases not matched to a gene: 4. The V gene's germline CDR1 is SGHVS and CDR2 FQNEAQ. DNA of the CDR3: TGTGCCAGCAGTAGAGGGACAGCGAACACCGGGGAGCTGTTTTTT. Residues: CASSRGTANTGELFF.

A single count supports this clone. V and J are TRBV7-3 and TRBJ1-1; TRBD1 matches at 8 bases. The V gene's germline CDR1 is SGHTA and CDR2 FQGTGA. Trimming took 4 bases from V and 4 from J; bases not matched to a gene: 5. This CDR3 spans 14 amino acids. The CDR3 sequence: CASSSYRGSTEAFF. Here the CDR3 DNA reads TGTGCCAGCAGCTCGTACAGGGGGAGCACTGAAGCTTTCTTT.

V gene TRBV7-2 combines with J gene TRBJ1-4, with 9 bases identical to TRBD1. Germline CDR1 and CDR2: SGHTA and FQGNSA. The V gene end was trimmed by 5 bases and the J gene end by 8 bases; junction bases not matched to a gene: 9. The CDR3 loop spans 15 amino acids. The CDR3 sequence is CASSRPGQGEEKLFF. DNA for the CDR3: TGTGCCAGCAGCCGTCCGGGACAGGGCGAAGAAAAACTGTTTTTT.

A note on this clone: The junction differs from germline at one of its ends, possibly a read error. Distinct nucleotide sequences in the sample also encode this CDR3. The rearrangement joins TRBV18 to TRBJ1-2, with TRBD1 matching 7 bases. The CDR3 spans 13 residues. Per the germline V gene, CDR1 is KGHSH and CDR2 is LQKENI. The CDR3, as DNA: TGTGCCAGCTCCCCACAGGGGAACTATGGCTACACCTTC. Translation: CASSPQGNYGYTF. The full variable domain, rest sourced from reference TRBV18 and TRBJ1-2, is NAGVMQNPRHLVRRRGQEARLRCSPMKGHSHVYWYRQLPEEGLKFMVYLQKENIIDESGMPKERFSAEFPKEGPSILRIQQVVRGDSAAYFCASSPQGNYGYTFGSGTRLTVV.

This clone was detected only a few times. The rearrangement links TRBV5-1 to TRBJ2-2; D may be TRBD2 (7 bases). The germline gives CDR1 SGHRS, CDR2 YFSETQ. The ends were cut back, 4 bases at V and 4 bases at J, with 17 bases in the middle. This CDR3 is built from 16 residues. CDR3 coding DNA: TGCGCCAGCAGCCCGATCAACGCGGGGGCCACCGGGGAGCTGTTTTTT. Protein sequence: CASSPINAGATGELFF.

The CDR3 nucleotides read TGCGCCAGCAGGGGAGAGTTCTACGAGCAGTACTTC. It translates to CASRGEFYEQYF. The chain employs TRBV5-1 and TRBJ2-7; D perhaps matches TRBD2 (5 bases). There are 12 residues in the CDR3. V shed 5 bases and J shed 3 bases, with 9 bases lying between them. Germline assignment: CDR1 SGHRS and CDR2 YFSETQ.

The chain employs TRBV5-1 and TRBJ1-2, with 8 bases fitting TRBD1. The CDR3 extends over 15 amino acids. V lost 5 bases to trimming and J lost 2 bases; unmatched junction nucleotides: 8. The V gene's germline CDR1 is SGHRS and CDR2 YFSETQ. The CDR3 is CASRPGQGNNYGYTF. The DNA for the CDR3 is TGCGCCAGCAGACCAGGACAGGGAAACAACTATGGCTACACCTTC.

The chain's CDR3 is CASSQERAGNTGELFF. DNA for the CDR3: TGTGCCAGCAGCCAAGAAAGGGCGGGGAACACCGGGGAGCTGTTTTTT. The rearrangement joins TRBV4-2 to TRBJ2-2, with D possibly TRBD2 on 5 matching bases. The germline gives CDR1 LGHNA, CDR2 YNFKEQ. Deletions cut 0 bases from V and 1 base from J, with 9 bases between. CDR3 length equals 16 residues.

The chain is built from TRBV5-1 and TRBJ1-4, with D possibly being TRBD1 (5 bases). Germline V gene data show CDR1 as SGHRS and CDR2 as YFSETQ. V was shortened by 3 bases and J by 8 bases, with 17 bases between the two germline ends. The CDR3 is made up of 15 amino acids. The CDR3 DNA is TGCGCCAGCAGCTCGACATCGGGGGGAGGAGAAAAACTGTTTTTT. Its translation is CASSSTSGGGEKLFF.

This clone was seen a single time. The chain links TRBV6-5 to TRBJ1-5; perhaps TRBD1 as D (6 bases). V lost 6 bases and J 8 bases, leaving 17 bases between the germline ends. The CDR3 runs to 14 residues. Germline V gene data show CDR1 as MNHEY and CDR2 as SVGAGI. The CDR3 DNA is TGTGCCAGCAGAACAGGGACAAGTAAGGAGCCCCAGCATTTT. Its protein is CASRTGTSKEPQHF.

This chain connects TRBV3-1 (or the pseudogene TRBV3-2) to TRBJ1-2, with D unresolved. This CDR3 has 15 amino acids. The germline gives CDR1 LGHDT, CDR2 YNNKEL (reference sequence). Trimming pared 1 base from V and 5 bases from J, leaving 14 bases between. CDR3 sequence: CASSQANGMGYGYTF. CDR3 DNA: TGTGCCAGCAGCCAAGCTAACGGGATGGGTTATGGCTACACCTTC.

This clone was counted a single time. The chain carries TRBV30 and TRBJ1-2, with a weak D call TRBD1 (6 bases). V lost 2 bases, J lost 3 bases, and 13 bases lay in between. Germline CDR1 is GTSNPN and CDR2 is SVGIG (reference sequence). This CDR3 is built from 14 residues. The CDR3 protein is CAWSLGGIDYGYTF. Here the CDR3 DNA reads TGTGCCTGGAGTCTAGGGGGAATCGACTATGGCTACACCTTC.

This clone was counted a single time. V is TRBV19 and J is TRBJ1-1; no reliable D call. This CDR3 has 12 residues. Trimming left V 5 bases short and J 8 bases short, with 12 bases between. Germline V CDR1 and CDR2: LNHDA, SQIVND (reference sequence). The CDR3: CASSSRVSEAFF. The CDR3 nucleotides read TGTGCCAGTAGTTCCCGGGTCTCGGAAGCTTTCTTT. The full variable domain, in which reference TRBV19 and TRBJ1-1 provide the parts outside the CDR3, is DGGITQSPKYLFRKEGQNVTLSCEQNLNHDAMYWYRQDPGQGLRLIYYSQIVNDFQKGDIAEGYSVSREKKESFPLTVTSAQKNPTAFYLCASSSRVSEAFFGQGTRLTVV.

The chain uses TRBV6-4 and TRBJ1-1, with D possibly being TRBD1 (5 bases). This CDR3 comprises 16 residues. The germline CDR1 and CDR2 sequences are MRHNA and SNTAGT. Deletions cut 5 bases from V and 6 bases from J, with 22 bases between. The CDR3 sequence: CASSISPGLTPAEAFF. The DNA for the CDR3 is TGTGCCAGCAGTATTTCACCGGGACTCACCCCCGCTGAAGCTTTCTTT.

This chain links TRBV4-2 with TRBJ1-2, with D perhaps TRBD1 (6 bases). Trimming shortened V by 0 bases and J by 4 bases, and 24 bases separated the two germline ends. The germline CDR1 and CDR2 sequences are LGHNA and YNFKEQ. CDR3 length: 19 amino acids. DNA of the CDR3: TGTGCCAGCAGCCAAGATTTTGGGGGAGTTGGGGGCGGGAGCTATGGCTACACCTTC. Translating gives CASSQDFGGVGGGSYGYTF.

The chain employs TRBV29-1 and TRBJ1-6; 10 bases are shared with TRBD1. With 5 bases clipped from V and 8 bases from J, the junction kept 6 bases outside the gene matches. Germline CDR1 SQVTM, CDR2 ANQGSEA. CDR3 length: 14 residues. CDR3 nucleotide sequence: TGCAGCGTTAGGGGACAGGGGACCGATTCACCCCTCCACTTT. Translating it yields CSVRGQGTDSPLHF.

CDR3 nucleotides: TGCAGCGTTGAAGCGGACAGTACCTTTGAAGCTTTCTTT. It translates to CSVEADSTFEAFF. This sequence joins TRBV29-1 and TRBJ1-1, with TRBD1 as a possible D gene (6 bases). Germline V CDR1 and CDR2: SQVTM, ANQGSEA. V was trimmed by 1 base and J by 7 bases, leaving 13 bases between them. This CDR3 spans 13 amino acids.

The chain is built from TRBV20-1 and TRBJ1-2, with 7 bases aligning to TRBD1. CDR1 DFQATT and CDR2 SNEGSKA come from the germline V gene (reference sequence). J gave up 7 bases and V 3 bases, and 8 bases lay outside the gene matches. The CDR3 sequence is 13 residues long. DNA of the CDR3: TGCAGTGCTAGTCTCAGACAGGGTGGTGGCTACACCTTC. Encoded protein: CSASLRQGGGYTF.

The CDR3 nucleotides are TGTGCCAGTAGTATCCCCCCGCGACAGACAAATCAGCCCCAGCATTTT. Protein product: CASSIPPRQTNQPQHF. This chain links TRBV19 with TRBJ1-5, with D tentatively TRBD1 (5 bases). There are 16 residues in the CDR3. V was clipped by 3 bases and J by 4 bases, with 16 bases between them. CDR1 is LNHDA, CDR2 SQIVND, per germline (reference sequence).

The V and J genes are TRBV10-1 and TRBJ2-3; D gene uncertain. V was cut by 0 bases and J by 0 bases, with 7 bases left in between. Germline V lookup: CDR1 WNHNN, CDR2 SYGVQD (reference sequence). This CDR3 spans 15 amino acids. CDR3 DNA sequence: TGCGCCAGCAGTGAGTCTCGAGGTAGCACAGATACGCAGTATTTT. This translates into CASSESRGSTDTQYF.

The V gene is TRBV30, the J gene TRBJ1-2, with a weak D call TRBD1 (6 bases). This CDR3 contains 11 residues. CDR1 and CDR2 from the germline V gene are GTSNPN and SVGIG (reference sequence). V was cut by 7 bases and J by 7 bases, with 13 bases left in between. CDR3 nucleotides: TGTGCCTTTAAGGGGACAACTGGCTACACCTTC. Its protein is CAFKGTTGYTF.

Concerning this clone itself: One end of the junction fails to match germline, which may point to a read error. The gene calls are TRBV7-2 and TRBJ2-7; 7 nucleotides align to TRBD2. Germline V lookup: CDR1 SGHTA, CDR2 FQGNSA. CDR3 length: 14 amino acids. DNA for the CDR3: TGTGCCAGCAGCCTAGCGGCGGTGACCTACGAGCAGTACTTC. Protein: CASSLAAVTYEQYF.

This chain uses TRBV29-1 with TRBJ2-5; D gene ambiguous. Deletions cut 3 bases from V and 2 bases from J, with 4 bases between. The CDR3 consists of 11 residues. Germline CDR1 and CDR2: SQVTM and ANQGSEA. CDR3 DNA sequence: TGCAGCGTTGACCAGCAAGAGACCCAGTACTTC. It encodes CSVDQQETQYF. The full variable domain, with the rest looked up from reference TRBV29-1 and TRBJ2-5, is SAVISQKPSRDICQRGTSLTIQCQVDSQVTMMFWYRQQPGQSLTLIATANQGSEATYESGFVIDKFPISRPNLTFSTLTVSNMSPEDSSIYLCSVDQQETQYFGPGTRLLVL.

The chain couples TRBV27 to TRBJ1-1; 7 nucleotides match TRBD1. Losses at the gene ends were 2 bases for V and 2 bases for J; bases not matched to a gene: 5. Germline CDR1 reads MNHEY; CDR2 reads SMNVEV (reference sequence). The CDR3 has 15 amino acids. CDR3 DNA sequence: TGTGCCAGCAGTTTAAATCAGGGGGGAAACACTGAAGCTTTCTTT. This codes for CASSLNQGGNTEAFF.